The present T cell receptor beta chain was sequenced within a study of T-cell reconstitution after alpha-beta-depleted transplantation in children. Study conclusions and caveats: Fresh T-cell production supplied most of the T-cell counts and diversity seen one year after transplant. The study reportedly traced alpha-beta T cells about two months after transplant to several hundred expanded graft clones. Some patients' high day-60 TCRbeta diversity was attributed to recipient cells surviving conditioning.

This clonotype turned up a few times. Its antigen remains unknown. During its preparation, the TCRbeta library received unique molecular identifiers. Each CDR3 protein is one row after TCRdb ran MiXCR on the PCR reads. This table has around 420,000 distinct CDR3 sequences, 16% appearing once. The input for sequencing was PBMCs, mostly from graft donor cells, taken 360 days after TCRalphabeta/CD19-depleted stem cell transplant. The sequence was obtained from a boy younger than two who had a stem cell transplant for Wiskott-Aldrich syndrome, so the T cells may come from the graft donor.

The CDR3 loop is CASSFRGSLPYEQYF. The CDR3, as DNA: TGTGCCAGCAGTTTCAGGGGTTCTCTCCCCTACGAGCAGTACTTC. The chain has TRBV25-1 and TRBJ2-7; D is perhaps TRBD1 (6 bases). With 5 bases removed from V and 2 bases from J, the gap between germline ends came to 16 bases. This CDR3 is 15 amino acids long. Germline V gene lookup returns CDR1 MGHDK and CDR2 SYGVNS.